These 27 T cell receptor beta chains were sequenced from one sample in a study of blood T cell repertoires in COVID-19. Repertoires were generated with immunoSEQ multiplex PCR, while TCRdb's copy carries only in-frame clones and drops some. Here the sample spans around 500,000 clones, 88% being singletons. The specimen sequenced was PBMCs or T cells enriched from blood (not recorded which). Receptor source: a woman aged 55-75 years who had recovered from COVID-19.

The CDR3 sequence is CASSIVRGQGLNYGYTF. The CDR3 nucleotides are TGTGCCAGTAGTATAGTCAGGGGTCAAGGCCTCAACTATGGCTACACCTTC. V is TRBV19 and J is TRBJ1-2; D might be TRBD1 (6 bases). CDR3 length: 17 residues. Trimming pared 1 base from V and 2 bases from J, leaving 17 bases between. Germline-derived CDR1 and CDR2 are LNHDA and SQIVND (reference sequence).

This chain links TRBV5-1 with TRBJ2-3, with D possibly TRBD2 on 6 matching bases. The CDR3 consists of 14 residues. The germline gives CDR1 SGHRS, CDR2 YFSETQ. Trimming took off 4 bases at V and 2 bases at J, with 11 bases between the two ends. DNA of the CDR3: TGCGCCAGCAGCCGAGGGGACTTCACAGATACGCAGTATTTT. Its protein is CASSRGDFTDTQYF.

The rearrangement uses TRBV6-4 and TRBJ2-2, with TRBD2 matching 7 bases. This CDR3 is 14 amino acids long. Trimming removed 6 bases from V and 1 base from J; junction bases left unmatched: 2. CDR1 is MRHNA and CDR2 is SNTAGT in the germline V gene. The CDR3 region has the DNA TGTGCCAGCAGGCGGGGGTTGAACACCGGGGAGCTGTTTTTT. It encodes CASRRGLNTGELFF.

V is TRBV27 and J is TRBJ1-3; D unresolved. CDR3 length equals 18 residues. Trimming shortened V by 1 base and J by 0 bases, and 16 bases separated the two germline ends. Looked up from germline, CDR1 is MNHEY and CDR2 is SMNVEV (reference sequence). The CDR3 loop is CASSLFDERQDSGNTIYF. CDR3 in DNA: TGTGCCAGCAGTTTATTCGACGAGAGGCAAGACTCTGGAAACACCATATATTTT.

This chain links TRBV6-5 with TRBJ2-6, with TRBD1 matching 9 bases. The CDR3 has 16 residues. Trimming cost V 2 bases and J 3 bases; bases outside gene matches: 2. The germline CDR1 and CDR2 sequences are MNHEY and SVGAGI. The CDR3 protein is CASSYGTGSGANVLTF. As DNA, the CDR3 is TGTGCCAGCAGTTACGGGACAGGGAGTGGGGCCAACGTCCTGACTTTC.

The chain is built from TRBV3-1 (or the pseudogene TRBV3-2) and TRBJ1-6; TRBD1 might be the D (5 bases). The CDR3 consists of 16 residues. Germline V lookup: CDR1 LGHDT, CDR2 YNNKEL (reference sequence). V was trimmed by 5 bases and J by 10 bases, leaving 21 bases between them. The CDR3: CASSTQTSGTRSPLHF. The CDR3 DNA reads TGTGCCAGCAGCACGCAGACCTCCGGGACTAGGTCACCCCTCCACTTT.

CDR3 sequence reads: CASSQVAGRNTEAFF. The CDR3, as DNA: TGTGCCAGCAGCCAAGTCGCGGGTCGAAACACTGAAGCTTTCTTT. V gene TRBV4-2 combines with J gene TRBJ1-1; D ambiguous. Per germline, CDR1 LGHNA and CDR2 YNFKEQ. The V gene lost 1 base and the J gene lost 2 bases, with 11 bases spanning the gap. This CDR3 region has 15 residues.

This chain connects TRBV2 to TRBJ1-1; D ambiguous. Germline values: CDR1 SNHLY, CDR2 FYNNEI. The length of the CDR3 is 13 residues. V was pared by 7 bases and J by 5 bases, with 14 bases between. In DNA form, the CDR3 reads TGTGCCAGCAATATCCGACAAACGACTGAAGCTTTCTTT. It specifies CASNIRQTTEAFF.

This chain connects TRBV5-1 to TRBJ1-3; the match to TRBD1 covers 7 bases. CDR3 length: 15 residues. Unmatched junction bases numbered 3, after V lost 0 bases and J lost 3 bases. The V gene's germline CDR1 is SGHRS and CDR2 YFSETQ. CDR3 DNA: TGCGCCAGCAGCTTGGAAGGGGGCCGTGGAAACACCATATATTTT. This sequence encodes CASSLEGGRGNTIYF.

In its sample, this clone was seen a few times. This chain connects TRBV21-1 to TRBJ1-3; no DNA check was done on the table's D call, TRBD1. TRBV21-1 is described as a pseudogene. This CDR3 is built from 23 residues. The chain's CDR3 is CASSKKDRGRFALITPIGNTIYF. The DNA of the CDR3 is TGTGCCAGCAGCAAAAAGGACAGGGGGCGATTTGCCCTCATTACCCCGATAGGAAACACCATATATTTT.

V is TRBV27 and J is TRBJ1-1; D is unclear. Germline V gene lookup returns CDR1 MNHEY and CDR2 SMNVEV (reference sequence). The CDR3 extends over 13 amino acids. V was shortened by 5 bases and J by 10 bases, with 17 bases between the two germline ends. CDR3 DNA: TGTGCCAGCAGTGTCTCTCTGTGGAGACCAGCTTTCTTT. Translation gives CASSVSLWRPAFF.

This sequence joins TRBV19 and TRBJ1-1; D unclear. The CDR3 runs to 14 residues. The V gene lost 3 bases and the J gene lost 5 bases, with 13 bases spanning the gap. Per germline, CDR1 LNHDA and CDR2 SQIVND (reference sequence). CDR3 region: CASSIGLRGTEAFF. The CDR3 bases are TGTGCCAGTAGTATCGGACTAAGAGGGACTGAAGCTTTCTTT.

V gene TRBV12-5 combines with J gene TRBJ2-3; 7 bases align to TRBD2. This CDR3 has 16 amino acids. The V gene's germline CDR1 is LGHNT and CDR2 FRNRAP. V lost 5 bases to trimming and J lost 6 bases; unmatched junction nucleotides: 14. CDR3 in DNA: TGTGCTAGTGGTCCCCCGGGGGGACCAATTTCTGATACGCAGTATTTT. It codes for CASGPPGGPISDTQYF.

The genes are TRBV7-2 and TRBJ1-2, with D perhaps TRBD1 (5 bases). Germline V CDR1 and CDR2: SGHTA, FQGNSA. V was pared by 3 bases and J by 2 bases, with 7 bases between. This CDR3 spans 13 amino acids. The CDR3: CASSLGLNYGYTF. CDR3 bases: TGTGCCAGCAGCTTGGGGCTGAACTATGGCTACACCTTC.

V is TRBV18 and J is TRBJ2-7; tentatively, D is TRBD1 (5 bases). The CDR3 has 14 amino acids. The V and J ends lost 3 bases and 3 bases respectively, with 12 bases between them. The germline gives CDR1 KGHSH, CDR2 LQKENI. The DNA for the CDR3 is TGTGCCAGCTCACCCTCGCGACAGTACTACGAGCAGTACTTC. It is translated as CASSPSRQYYEQYF.

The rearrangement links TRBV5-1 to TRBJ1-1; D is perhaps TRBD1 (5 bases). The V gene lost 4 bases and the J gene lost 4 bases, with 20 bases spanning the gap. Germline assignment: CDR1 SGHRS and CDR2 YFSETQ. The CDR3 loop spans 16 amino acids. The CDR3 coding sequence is TGCGCCAGCAGCGTGTCGATATTTACAGGTACCACTGAAGCTTTCTTT. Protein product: CASSVSIFTGTTEAFF.

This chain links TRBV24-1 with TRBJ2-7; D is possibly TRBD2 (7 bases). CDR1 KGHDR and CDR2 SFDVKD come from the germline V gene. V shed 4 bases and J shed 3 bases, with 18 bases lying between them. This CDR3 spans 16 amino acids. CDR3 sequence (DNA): TGTGCCACCAGTGAGGGCTCGGGGGGCGACTTCTACGAGCAGTACTTC. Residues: CATSEGSGGDFYEQYF.

The CDR3 DNA is TGTGCCAGCAGCCACCGACGGGACAGGGGTTTTACTGAAAAACTGTTTTTT. This sequence encodes CASSHRRDRGFTEKLFF. The chain recombines TRBV3-1 (or the pseudogene TRBV3-2) with TRBJ1-4, with 10 bases matching TRBD1. Trimming at V came to 3 bases and at J to 7 bases, leaving 11 bases not matched to a gene. The CDR3 is 17 amino acids. Germline lookup yields CDR1 LGHDT and CDR2 YNNKEL (reference sequence).

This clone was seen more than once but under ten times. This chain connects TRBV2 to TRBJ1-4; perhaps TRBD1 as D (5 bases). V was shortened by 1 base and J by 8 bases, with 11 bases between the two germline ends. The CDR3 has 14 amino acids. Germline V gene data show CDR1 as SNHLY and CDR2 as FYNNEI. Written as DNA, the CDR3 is TGTGCCAGCAGTGAAGTCCAGGGAGGGGAAAAACTGTTTTTT. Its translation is CASSEVQGGEKLFF. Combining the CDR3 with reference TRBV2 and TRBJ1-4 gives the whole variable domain EPEVTQTPSHQVTQMGQEVILRCVPISNHLYFYWYRQILGQKVEFLVSFYNNEISEKSEIFDDQFSVERPDGSNFTLKIRSTKLEDSAMYFCASSEVQGGEKLFFGSGTQLSVL.

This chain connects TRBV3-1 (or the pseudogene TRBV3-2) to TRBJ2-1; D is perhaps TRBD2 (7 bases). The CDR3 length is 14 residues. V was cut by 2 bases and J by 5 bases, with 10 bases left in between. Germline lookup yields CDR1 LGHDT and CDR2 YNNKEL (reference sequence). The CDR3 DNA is TGTGCCAGCAGCCAACACGGGGGGCACAATGAGCAGTTCTTC. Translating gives CASSQHGGHNEQFF.

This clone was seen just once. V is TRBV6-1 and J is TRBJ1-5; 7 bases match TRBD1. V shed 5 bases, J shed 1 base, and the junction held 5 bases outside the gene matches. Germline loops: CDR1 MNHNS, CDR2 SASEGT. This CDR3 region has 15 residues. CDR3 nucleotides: TGTGCCAGCAGTAGGGGGCTCCCCAGCAATCAGCCCCAGCATTTT. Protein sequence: CASSRGLPSNQPQHF.

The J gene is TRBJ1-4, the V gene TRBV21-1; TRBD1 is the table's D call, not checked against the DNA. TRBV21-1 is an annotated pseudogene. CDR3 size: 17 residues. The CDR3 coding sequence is TGTGCCAGCAGCAAAGCCCCGACCGGGACAGCTAATGAAAAACTGTTTTTT. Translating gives CASSKAPTGTANEKLFF.

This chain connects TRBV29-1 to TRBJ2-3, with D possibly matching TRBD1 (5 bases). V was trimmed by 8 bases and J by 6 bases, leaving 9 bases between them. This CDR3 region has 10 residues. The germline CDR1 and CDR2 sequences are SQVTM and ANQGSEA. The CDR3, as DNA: TGCAGCACCCACAGGGATACGCAGTATTTT. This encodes CSTHRDTQYF.

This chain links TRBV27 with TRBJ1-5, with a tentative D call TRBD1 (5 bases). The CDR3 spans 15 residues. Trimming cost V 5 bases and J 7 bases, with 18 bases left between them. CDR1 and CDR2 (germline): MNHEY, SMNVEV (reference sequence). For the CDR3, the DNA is TGTGCCAGCAGTCCCGATTTAGGGAGGGGACAGCCCCAGCATTTT. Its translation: CASSPDLGRGQPQHF.

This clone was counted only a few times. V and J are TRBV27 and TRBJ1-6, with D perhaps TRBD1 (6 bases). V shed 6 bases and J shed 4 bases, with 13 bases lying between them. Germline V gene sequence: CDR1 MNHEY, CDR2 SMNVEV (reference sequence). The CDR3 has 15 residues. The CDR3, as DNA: TGTGCCAGCAGGATCCGGGACACTTATAATTCACCCCTCCACTTT. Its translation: CASRIRDTYNSPLHF.

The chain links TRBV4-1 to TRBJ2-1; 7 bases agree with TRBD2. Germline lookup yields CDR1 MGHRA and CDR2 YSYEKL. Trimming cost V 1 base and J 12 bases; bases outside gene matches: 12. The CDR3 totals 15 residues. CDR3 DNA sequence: TGCGCCAGCAGCCAAGGCCCCACTAGCGAGAACGTGCAGTTCTTC. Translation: CASSQGPTSENVQFF.

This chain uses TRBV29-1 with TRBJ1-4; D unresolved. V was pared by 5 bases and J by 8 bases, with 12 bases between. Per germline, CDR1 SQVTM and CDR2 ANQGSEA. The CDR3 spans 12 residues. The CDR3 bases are TGCAGCGTTTTTGGGCCCCAGGAAAAACTGTTTTTT. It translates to CSVFGPQEKLFF.